The present TCR beta chain was sequenced within a study of blood T cell repertoires in COVID-19. Background on the study: COVID-19 samples collected from the United States, Italy and Spain covered acute and convalescent phases. T cells, B-cell-depleted T cells, or PBMCs supplied cDNA or gDNA.

This clone came up a few times. Per germline, CDR1 SEHNR and CDR2 FQNEAQ (reference sequence). The CDR3 has 15 residues. V was pared by 4 bases and J by 3 bases, with 13 bases between. Per the authors' pipeline: Estimation of nucleated cell counts was performed using reference gene primer amplification. Repertoires were generated with immunoSEQ multiplex PCR, while TCRdb's copy carries only in-frame clones and drops some. That table supplies the V and J calls and clone size; D and trimming were determined from the DNA. Of some 250,000 clones listed, approximately 82% were seen once; the top ten hold around 8.1%.

The chain links TRBV7-9 to TRBJ1-5; D is undetermined. Material: peripheral blood. The clonotype comes from a man aged 40-55 years with active or convalescent COVID-19. In DNA, the CDR3 is TGTGCCAGCAGCTCGTCCATAGAACCCAATCAGCCCCAGCATTTT. The encoded protein is CASSSSIEPNQPQHF.